A selection of T cell receptor beta chains follows, all from one sample in a study of blood T cells in healthy people across ages. TCRdb reprocessed the 5' RACE reads with MiXCR, giving one entry per CDR3 protein. The sample lists approximately 790,000 distinct CDR3 sequences, 62% occurring once. Sequencing was done on a sample of blood. The receptors shown here come from a man aged 25 to 40 in good health. CDR3s include the opening cysteine and the closing phenylalanine or tryptophan. The D gene is left open where the match is weak. Some rows have no size entry. The others give once, few or many, or a class for an expanded clone.

>TRBJ1-2|-|-|TRBV29-1|11
TGCAGCGGGGGGGATAACTATGGCTACACCTTC
CSGGDNYGYTF
>TRBJ2-5|-|-|TRBV5-1|15
TGCGCCAGCAGCTTCCAATCCGACGGTGGAGAGACCCAGTACTTC
CASSFQSDGGETQYF
>TRBJ2-7|-|-|TRBV10-2|13
TGCGCCAGCAGTGAGGCCCCCTCCTACGAGCAGTACTTC
CASSEAPSYEQYF
>TRBJ2-5|-|-|TRBV12-3/TRBV12-4|15
TGTGCCAGCAGTTTCCGGGACTCGCTTTTGGAGACCCAGTACTTC
CASSFRDSLLETQYF
>TRBJ2-5|-|TRBD1|TRBV28|15
TGTGCCAGCAGTCCTAACAGGGGTGGCGGGGAGACCCAGTACTTC
CASSPNRGGGETQYF
>TRBJ2-7|-|-|TRBV7-9|13
TGTGCCAGCATCTCGGACGAATTCTACGAGCAGTACTTC
CASISDEFYEQYF
>TRBJ2-1|few|TRBD2|TRBV4-3|16
TGCGCCAGCAGCCAAGATCGAGCGGGGAGCTACAATGAGCAGTTCTTC
CASSQDRAGSYNEQFF
>TRBJ1-5|-|TRBD1|TRBV2|14
TGTGCCAGCACTAGGACAGGGCAGGATCAGCCCCAGCATTTT
CASTRTGQDQPQHF
>TRBJ2-7|few|TRBD1|TRBV12-3/TRBV12-4|15
TGTGCCAGCAGCTCTGGACAGGCCTACTCCTACGAGCAGTACTTC
CASSSGQAYSYEQYF
>TRBJ2-3|many|TRBD2|TRBV7-2|16
TGTGCCAGCAGCTTAGGTACTAGCGGAAGAGCAGATACGCAGTATTTT
CASSLGTSGRADTQYF
>TRBJ2-1|-|TRBD2|TRBV7-8|15
TGTGCCAGCAGCGTCCCCCTAGCGGGGACGAATGAACAGTTCTTC
CASSVPLAGTNEQFF
>TRBJ2-5|few|TRBD2|TRBV6-6|14
TGTGCCAGCAGTTACGTTTCTAGCGGGGAGACCCAGTACTTC
CASSYVSSGETQYF
>TRBJ2-7|-|-|TRBV19|16
TGTGCCAGTAGTCTCCGTGCCCGGGGGCGGAGCTACGAGCAGTACTTC
CASSLRARGRSYEQYF
>TRBJ2-1|-|TRBD2|TRBV12-3/TRBV12-4|17
TGTGCCAGCAGTACCAAACTAGCGGGGGTATCCTACAATGAGCAGTTCTTC
CASSTKLAGVSYNEQFF
>TRBJ1-5|-|TRBD1|TRBV6-1|16
TGTGCCAGCAGTGAAACACAGGGGGCTTACAATCAGCCCCAGCATTTT
CASSETQGAYNQPQHF
>TRBJ2-1|-|TRBD2|TRBV11-2|18
TGTGCCAGCAGCCAAAGGGCGGCGGGGGTAAGCTCCTACACTGAGCAGTTCTTC
CASSQRAAGVSSYTEQFF
>TRBJ2-7|few|-|TRBV29-1|13
TGCAGCGTTGTGGGGGACAACTCCTACGAGCAGTACTTC
CSVVGDNSYEQYF
>TRBJ1-1|few|-|TRBV5-1|17
TGCGCCAGCAGCCCGCCCGCGGGGGCGAATCCTGCCCTTGAGGCTTTCTTT
CASSPPAGANPALEAFF
>TRBJ2-1|-|TRBD2|TRBV4-1|17
TGCGCCAGCAGCCAAGGTCGACTAGCGGGGGCCGACAATGAGCAGTTCTTC
CASSQGRLAGADNEQFF